A single T cell receptor (beta chain) is shown here with its context. Its antigen remains undetermined. One base away there is no much larger clone; base qualities are not given. This record belongs to a study of blood T cells in healthy people across ages (dated by TCRdb to about 2015). In the study overall: In model experiments, roughly one uniquely barcoded TCR beta cDNA molecule per two T cells was captured by template switching. For two donors (one aged 18 to 29 and one aged 80 or older), the study analyzed two additional independent replicas of 1 million unique cDNA reads from the same blood draw. The donors were divided into four age groups: young (average roughly 17 years), middle-aged (almost 40), aged (approximately 62) and long-lived (82). To avoid experimental bias, donors of different ages were distributed randomly across sequencing lanes. To track age-related changes in TCR beta repertoire diversity, the study relied on deep sequencing normalized with unique cDNA molecular identifiers.

Systemically healthy Caucasian individuals from Russia, 35 to 50 in total and aged about 6 to 100 years, were included as donors. Around 10 milliliters of peripheral blood were collected from each donor into EDTA-treated Vacutainer tubes. Ficoll-Paque density-gradient centrifugation was used to isolate PBMCs, with at least 6.5 million per sample. Total RNA was extracted from PBMCs with Trizol reagent, with at least 6 micrograms obtained per sample. For every donor, an aliquot of PBMCs went through flow cytometry to measure the percentages of naive CD45RAhigh/CD27high T cells. Measured from the cysteine to the phenylalanine, the CDR3 is 15 residues long. The retained sequence is limited to the CDR3, 45 bases, with the frame set at the first base. Per the germline V gene, SGHAT is the CDR1 and FQNNGV is the CDR2. Cut back by 5 bases and 9 bases, the V and J ends lie 20 bases apart. What the study reported, not specific to this receptor: As age increased, observed TCR beta diversity per million T cells dropped in a roughly linear way, and a significant reduction was already evident by age 40. Estimates of total diversity based on one million sequenced T cells were considered lower bounds and underestimates. Donor CMV infection status was unknown, potentially confounding age-related changes in expanded clonotypes. The long-lived group showed more naive CD4+ T cells, fewer expanded clones and increased TCR diversity than the aged group, suggesting age selection. Bulk unsorted PBMC profiling prevented conclusive comparison of naive and antigen-experienced compartments. Observed TCR beta diversity correlated strongly with the percentage of naive T cells measured by flow cytometry.

The library was generated by 5' RACE. The listed sequencing device is Illumina HiSeq 2500. A second roughly 6 to 12 cycle PCR used a sample-barcoded 5' primer and a J-beta primer mix. A unique molecular identifier was introduced onto each TCR beta cDNA molecule by a template-switch 5' adaptor carrying 12 random nucleotides. Each sample yielded at least 2.5 million CDR3-containing paired-end reads. The Mint cDNA synthesis kit, primed by a TRBC-specific oligonucleotide, was used to synthesize first-strand cDNA from all RNA. All cDNA was treated with uracil-DNA glycosylase and then went through a first 18-cycle PCR with the universal primers M1SS and BC2_uni_R. Per the source publication's procedure: For normalization, 1 million high-quality reads, each with a distinct molecular identifier, were randomly selected from each sample. Instead of being binned into consensus sequences, reads with shared molecular identifiers were discarded. CDR3 identification, clonotype clustering and error correction used MiTCR with a Q25 quality threshold and the strictest error-elimination algorithm. Lower-bound total TCR beta diversity was estimated with a nonparametric unseen species model using Euler transformation. TCRdb passed the public sequencing reads through fastp at Q25 and MiXCR, retaining productive beta sequences. Under each unique CDR3 protein, matching rows form one entry showing the most common genes and DNA. None of the V and J calls come from the authors' own analysis; TCRdb made them. A total of roughly 1.5 million distinct CDR3 sequences appear in this sample, roughly 43% of them only once. The ten largest clones represent about 4.1% of the sample.

Sequencing was done on a sample of blood. The sequence came from a woman in her late teens or twenties in good health. The chain couples TRBV11-2 to TRBJ2-1, and possibly TRBD1, on 7 matching bases. The DNA sequence is TGTGCCAGCAGCCCCCCTGGCTACAGGGGAGGTGAGCAGTTCTTC. Its protein product is CASSPPGYRGGEQFF. The variable domain in full, with residues beyond the CDR3 obtained from the reference TRBV11-2 and TRBJ2-1 genes, is EAGVAQSPRYKIIEKRQSVAFWCNPISGHATLYWYQQILGQGPKLLIQFQNNGVVDDSQLPKDRFSAERLKGVDSTLKIQPAKLEDSAVYLCASSPPGYRGGEQFFGPGTRLTVL.